The 24 T cell receptor beta chains listed next were all sequenced from one sample in a study of blood T cell repertoires in COVID-19. Clones were read by immunoSEQ multiplex PCR, and TCRdb kept only the in-frame ones, dropping some. The sample yields about 250,000 clones, approximately 83% seen once. The sample taken for sequencing was peripheral blood. Every receptor here comes from a person between 65 and 80 years old with COVID-19, enrolled during active disease.

This clone showed up just a few times. The chain is built from TRBV6-2 or TRBV6-3 and TRBJ2-2, with 13 positions matching TRBD2. The CDR3 length is 19 residues. The junction had 14 bases not matched to a gene; V was cut back by 6 bases and J by 4 bases. Per the germline V gene, CDR1 is MNHEY and CDR2 is SVGEGT. CDR3 bases: TGTGCCAGCAGCCCGATAGAAGGACTAGCGGGAGCGGTCACCGGGGAGCTGTTTTTT. Translated, it gives CASSPIEGLAGAVTGELFF.

The sample holds one count of this clone. This chain uses TRBV7-9 with TRBJ2-2; D remains unclear. Germline V gene lookup returns CDR1 SEHNR and CDR2 FQNEAQ (reference sequence). The ends were cut back, 11 bases at V and 0 bases at J, with 10 bases in the middle. The CDR3 runs to 13 residues. The CDR3 DNA reads as TGTGCCGGAAGGAGCGCGAACACCGGGGAGCTGTTTTTT. As protein: CAGRSANTGELFF.

The chain recombines TRBV29-1 with TRBJ2-1; D is perhaps TRBD1 (6 bases). The CDR3 is 13 residues long. V lost 4 bases and J 3 bases, leaving 10 bases between the germline ends. Germline assignment: CDR1 SQVTM and CDR2 ANQGSEA. CDR3 residues: CSVGTARYNEQFF. Written as DNA, the CDR3 is TGCAGCGTTGGGACAGCCCGCTACAATGAGCAGTTCTTC.

The chain combines TRBV27 with TRBJ2-7; 8 bases match TRBD2. CDR1 is MNHEY and CDR2 is SMNVEV in the germline V gene (reference sequence). The V and J ends lost 6 bases and 7 bases, in that order; junction bases with no gene match: 29. This CDR3 spans 20 amino acids. The CDR3 DNA reads TGTGCCAGCAGGTCGCTCGTGGTAGCGGGGCGACCGGGAACACCTAAAGAGCAGTACTTC. It yields the protein CASRSLVVAGRPGTPKEQYF.

The rearrangement uses TRBV19 and TRBJ2-7; D may be TRBD1 (5 bases). The CDR3 sequence is 15 residues long. Per germline, CDR1 LNHDA and CDR2 SQIVND (reference sequence). Between the trimmed V and J ends, which lost 5 bases and 0 bases, there was a span of 14 bases. The CDR3 spells CASSSDTTSSYEQYF. In DNA form, the CDR3 reads TGTGCCAGTAGTTCGGACACAACAAGCTCCTACGAGCAGTACTTC.

The chain carries TRBV5-1 and TRBJ2-7, with TRBD2 as a possible D gene (5 bases). Trimming stripped 2 bases from V and 5 bases from J, with 8 bases between. Germline loops: CDR1 SGHRS, CDR2 YFSETQ. This CDR3 has 12 amino acids. CDR3 sequence reads: CASSLPGDEQYF. The CDR3 nucleotides read TGCGCCAGCAGCTTACCCGGGGACGAGCAGTACTTC.

The V call is TRBV12-3 or TRBV12-4, the J call TRBJ2-3; 8 bases agree with TRBD2. The CDR3 is made up of 13 amino acids. V gave up 6 bases and J gave up 6 bases; unmatched junction bases: 5. Written as DNA, the CDR3 is TGTGCCAGCAGCAAACTAGCGGCGGATACGCAGTATTTT. It specifies CASSKLAADTQYF.

The rearrangement links TRBV4-3 to TRBJ2-7; D remains ambiguous. Trimming stripped 6 bases from V and 2 bases from J, with 14 bases between. The length of the CDR3 is 14 residues. Germline V gene sequence: CDR1 LGHNA, CDR2 YSLEER. This CDR3 reads CASSVGIGPYEQYF. CDR3 nucleotides: TGCGCCAGCAGTGTGGGCATTGGGCCCTACGAGCAGTACTTC.

The chain joins TRBV27 to TRBJ2-1; 11 bases match TRBD2. The ends lost 5 bases at V and 7 bases at J; junction bases unmatched: 10. This CDR3 comprises 16 residues. Germline V CDR1 and CDR2: MNHEY, SMNVEV (reference sequence). The CDR3 DNA is TGTGCCAGCAGTGAACTAGCGGGAGTTCTTAGAAATGAGCAGTTCTTC. Protein sequence: CASSELAGVLRNEQFF.

The chain combines TRBV7-9 with TRBJ2-5; 7 positions match TRBD1. CDR1 is SEHNR and CDR2 is FQNEAQ in the germline V gene (reference sequence). V was pared by 5 bases and J by 0 bases, with 6 bases of the junction left unmatched. CDR3 size: 15 residues. The CDR3 is CASSRRTGYQETQYF. DNA for the CDR3: TGTGCCAGCAGCCGACGGACAGGATACCAAGAGACCCAGTACTTC. Full variable domain (remainder filled in from reference TRBV7-9 and TRBJ2-5): DTGVSQNPRHKITKRGQNVTFRCDPISEHNRLYWYRQTLGQGPEFLTYFQNEAQLEKSRLLSDRFSAERPKGSFSTLEIQRTEQGDSAMYLCASSRRTGYQETQYFGPGTRLLVL.

J is TRBJ1-5 and V is TRBV9; the D is unclear. Trimming took 4 bases from V and 3 from J, leaving 8 bases between them. Looked up from germline, CDR1 is SGDLS and CDR2 is YYNGEE. This CDR3 region has 13 residues. The CDR3 loop reads CASSPDNNQPQHF. Here the CDR3 DNA reads TGTGCCAGCAGCCCCGACAACAATCAGCCCCAGCATTTT. Using reference TRBV9 and TRBJ1-5 for the parts outside the CDR3, the full variable domain is DSGVTQTPKHLITATGQRVTLRCSPRSGDLSVYWYQQSLDQGLQFLIQYYNGEERAKGNILERFSAQQFPDLHSELNLSSLELGDSALYFCASSPDNNQPQHFGDGTRLSIL.

The chain couples TRBV30 to TRBJ2-1, with a possible D match to TRBD1 (7 bases). Between the trimmed V and J ends, which lost 3 bases and 1 base, there was a span of 13 bases. Germline CDR1 and CDR2: GTSNPN and SVGIG (reference sequence). This CDR3 comprises 15 residues. The CDR3 DNA is TGTGCCTGGAGACCGACAGGGACTTCCTACAATGAGCAGTTCTTC. Translating it yields CAWRPTGTSYNEQFF.

J is TRBJ1-4 and V is TRBV7-8; maybe TRBD1 (5 bases). The CDR3 spans 14 residues. Germline V gene lookup returns CDR1 SGHVS and CDR2 FQNEAQ. The V and J ends lost 1 base and 7 bases respectively, with 10 bases between them. This chain's CDR3 is CASSLEGLREKLFF. CDR3 coding DNA: TGTGCCAGCAGCTTAGAGGGGTTACGTGAAAAACTGTTTTTT.

V gene TRBV6-5 combines with J gene TRBJ1-5; 9 bases match TRBD1. Germline V gene lookup returns CDR1 MNHEY and CDR2 SVGAGI. The V gene end was trimmed by 6 bases and the J gene end by 3 bases; junction bases not matched to a gene: 6. This CDR3 spans 15 amino acids. The CDR3 DNA follows: TGTGCCAGCAGAGCCGGGACAGGGAACAATCAGCCCCAGCATTTT. The encoded protein is CASRAGTGNNQPQHF.

CDR3 region: CASSLPTGGGYGYTF. The CDR3 DNA reads as TGTGCCAGCAGTTTGCCGACAGGTGGGGGCTATGGCTACACCTTC. The chain links TRBV28 to TRBJ1-2; TRBD1 might be the D (6 bases). V gave up 3 bases and J gave up 4 bases, with 15 bases separating them. The length of the CDR3 is 15 residues. The germline gives CDR1 MDHEN, CDR2 SYDVKM.

The chain combines TRBV7-2 with TRBJ2-2; D uncertain. CDR1 and CDR2 from the germline V gene are SGHTA and FQGNSA. This CDR3 has 14 residues. Trimming cost V 1 base and J 7 bases, with 10 bases left between them. CDR3 sequence reads: CASSLESSVGELFF. The DNA of the CDR3 is TGTGCCAGCAGCTTAGAATCATCGGTCGGGGAGCTGTTTTTT.

V gene TRBV19 combines with J gene TRBJ2-2; perhaps TRBD1 as D (5 bases). The CDR3 loop spans 14 amino acids. Between the trimmed V and J ends, which lost 5 bases and 1 base, there was a span of 8 bases. Germline CDR1 and CDR2: LNHDA and SQIVND (reference sequence). The chain's CDR3 is CASSFTGNTGELFF. In nucleotides, the CDR3 is TGTGCCAGTAGTTTCACAGGGAACACCGGGGAGCTGTTTTTT. Full variable domain (remainder filled in from reference TRBV19 and TRBJ2-2): DGGITQSPKYLFRKEGQNVTLSCEQNLNHDAMYWYRQDPGQGLRLIYYSQIVNDFQKGDIAEGYSVSREKKESFPLTVTSAQKNPTAFYLCASSFTGNTGELFFGEGSRLTVL.

The gene calls are TRBV3-1 (or the pseudogene TRBV3-2) and TRBJ2-2, with TRBD1 as a possible D gene (6 bases). In germline, CDR1 is LGHDT, CDR2 YNNKEL (reference sequence). Between the trimmed V and J ends, which lost 4 bases and 7 bases, there was a span of 16 bases. This CDR3 has 15 residues. The DNA of the CDR3 is TGTGCCAGCAGCCCTCAGGGGTCCTCAGGCGGGGAGCTGTTTTTT. Translating gives CASSPQGSSGGELFF.

The chain uses TRBV5-1 and TRBJ2-4; 8 positions match TRBD1. Germline-derived CDR1 and CDR2 are SGHRS and YFSETQ. The junction had 4 bases not matched to a gene; V was cut back by 0 bases and J by 5 bases. The CDR3 is 15 amino acids. CDR3 residues: CASSLGQGIQNIQYF. The CDR3 nucleotides are TGCGCCAGCAGCTTGGGACAGGGGATCCAAAACATTCAGTACTTC.

This rearrangement joins TRBV30 to TRBJ2-2, with 9 positions matching TRBD1. The CDR3 has 15 residues. With V trimmed by 5 bases and J by 5 bases, 9 bases remained unmatched. Germline values: CDR1 GTSNPN, CDR2 SVGIG (reference sequence). CDR3 protein: CAWDPGQGLTGELFF. In nucleotides, the CDR3 is TGTGCCTGGGATCCGGGACAGGGTTTAACCGGGGAGCTGTTTTTT.

The chain links TRBV20-1 to TRBJ2-1; no clear D. Germline V CDR1 and CDR2: DFQATT, SNEGSKA (reference sequence). The CDR3 extends over 15 amino acids. V was shortened by 3 bases and J by 1 base, with 13 bases between the two germline ends. The CDR3 sequence is CSASFGSHSYNEQFF. The DNA for the CDR3 is TGCAGTGCTAGTTTCGGTTCCCATTCCTACAATGAGCAGTTCTTC.

CDR3 loop: CAWRSLYEQYF. The CDR3 DNA reads TGTGCCTGGAGATCCCTCTACGAGCAGTACTTC. The chain uses TRBV30 and TRBJ2-7; D is unclear. CDR1 is GTSNPN, CDR2 SVGIG, per germline (reference sequence). V dropped 3 bases and J dropped 3 bases, with 6 bases sitting between them. CDR3 length equals 11 residues.

This clone was recorded once. V usage is TRBV3-1 (or the pseudogene TRBV3-2) and J usage is TRBJ1-3, with a weak D call TRBD1 (5 bases). V gave up 3 bases and J gave up 0 bases, with 9 bases separating them. CDR1 LGHDT and CDR2 YNNKEL come from the germline V gene (reference sequence). The CDR3 runs 15 residues. In DNA form, the CDR3 reads TGTGCCAGCAGCCAGGGACTGATCTCTGGAAACACCATATATTTT. It translates to CASSQGLISGNTIYF.

In its sample, this clone was seen a few times. The chain uses TRBV7-2 and TRBJ2-6; 7 bases map to TRBD1. Unmatched junction bases numbered 10, after V lost 6 bases and J lost 2 bases. Per the germline V gene, CDR1 is SGHTA and CDR2 is FQGNSA. The CDR3 runs to 17 residues. The CDR3 sequence: CASSLTGVYAGANVLTF. The CDR3 nucleotides read TGTGCCAGCAGTTTAACAGGGGTGTATGCTGGGGCCAACGTCCTGACTTTC. Full variable domain (outside the CDR3, taken from reference TRBV7-2 and TRBJ2-6): GAGVSQSPSNKVTEKGKDVELRCDPISGHTALYWYRQSLGQGLEFLIYFQGNSAPDKSGLPSDRFSAERTGGSVSTLTIQRTQQEDSAVYLCASSLTGVYAGANVLTFGAGSRLTVL.